These 3 T cell receptor beta chains came from one sample sequenced in a study of T cell changes during pregnancy in multiple sclerosis. This table comes from immunoSEQ multiplex PCR, and its TCRdb copy is limited to in-frame clones, with some not included. The sample includes some 80,000 clones, approximately 92% seen only once; the top ten take roughly 0.94%. Source: peripheral blood, taken in the first trimester of pregnancy. The origin of the receptors is a female donor with multiple sclerosis, enrolled in a pregnancy study.

This clone was counted once. This chain connects TRBV5-4 to TRBJ1-2, with 8 bases lining up with TRBD1. This CDR3 spans 14 amino acids. Germline V gene sequence: CDR1 SGHNT, CDR2 YYREEE (reference sequence). J gave up 2 bases and V 4 bases, and 4 bases lay outside the gene matches. CDR3 protein: CASSGRTGNYGYTF. CDR3 coding DNA: TGTGCCAGCAGCGGCAGGACAGGGAACTATGGCTACACCTTC.

V is TRBV21-1 and J is TRBJ2-7; TRBD1 reflects the table's D call only, with no check against the DNA. TRBV21-1 is labeled a pseudogene. This CDR3 has 15 residues. The CDR3: CALQRQGNVDYEQYF. The DNA for the CDR3 is TGTGCCTTACAGCGACAGGGTAATGTAGACTACGAGCAGTACTTC.

The chain has TRBV5-5 and TRBJ1-5; weak D call: TRBD1 (5 bases). The germline V gene encodes CDR1 SGHKS and CDR2 YYEKEE (reference sequence). Trimming removed 4 bases at V and 1 base at J, with 9 bases between. This CDR3 has 14 residues. Written as DNA, the CDR3 is TGTGCCAGCAGCCCAGGGTTGAGCAATCAGCCCCAGCATTTT. This codes for CASSPGLSNQPQHF.